This T cell receptor beta chain was sequenced for a study of blood T cell repertoires in COVID-19. This table comes from immunoSEQ multiplex PCR, and its TCRdb copy is limited to in-frame clones, with some not included. The sample contains 150,000 to 180,000 clones, approximately 80% of which appear only once. The germline CDR1 and CDR2 sequences are MGHRA and YSYEKL. V was clipped by 1 base and J by 1 base, with 10 bases between them. The CDR3 is 15 residues long. The chain uses TRBV4-1 and TRBJ1-1; D gene ambiguous. The sequenced sample consisted of peripheral blood. The TCR sequence derives from an older woman with COVID-19, enrolled during active disease. This CDR3 reads CASSQVEWANTEAFF. The CDR3 DNA reads as TGCGCCAGCAGCCAAGTCGAGTGGGCGAACACTGAAGCTTTCTTT.